This TCR beta chain was captured by sequencing in a study of shared clonotypes between healthy human individuals. Findings and caveats of the study: Rarefaction indicated that sorted-subset sequencing remained incomplete although depth was large.

Donors had no recently reported acute infections or vaccinations and were HIV-negative. Germline V gives CDR1 MNHEY, CDR2 SMNVEV (reference sequence). The CDR3 has 16 amino acids. The V gene lost 1 base and the J gene lost 7 bases, with 18 bases spanning the gap. On this clone itself: Its antigen is not identified.

Profiled with immunoSEQ multiplex PCR; TCRdb holds only in-frame clones, not every one. The data hold some 690,000 clones, with less than 95% observed a single time. The rearrangement uses TRBV27 and TRBJ2-3; a possible D gene is TRBD1 (5 bases). This sequence was found in a man aged 18 to 30 in good health. Some clones in this sample may be carry-over from other donors' samples. The sample consisted of memory CD8+ T cells from PBMCs. The subset denotes: CD45RO+ cells pooled with CCR7-negative TemRA cells. CDR3 in DNA: TGTGCCAGCAGTTTATTGGGCACCGGCCAGGGATATACGCAGTATTTT. This codes for CASSLLGTGQGYTQYF.